These T cell receptor beta chains were read from a single sample in a study of CD8+ T cells in alopecia areata. Clones were read by immunoSEQ multiplex PCR, and TCRdb kept only the in-frame ones, dropping some. Altogether around 60,000 clones are present, about 40% being singletons, with the ten largest covering just over 50%. Sequenced sample: NKG2D-low CD8+ T cells sorted from blood. Every receptor here comes from a human donor with alopecia areata. The CDR3 runs from the conserved cysteine through the conserved F or W. D genes are given only for firm matches. Some rows mark clone size as missing; the rest say once, few, many or name a class of expanded clone.

>TRBV4-1|TRBJ2-1|-|-
CASSQDWGAGNEQFF
TGCGCCAGCAGCCAAGATTGGGGGGCTGGGAATGAGCAGTTCTTC
>TRBV28|TRBJ1-5|few|-
CASSLGQPQHF
TGTGCCAGCAGTTTGGGACAGCCCCAGCATTTT
>TRBV5-1|TRBJ2-1|-|-
CASRTYNEQFF
TGCGCCAGCAGGACATACAATGAGCAGTTCTTC
>TRBV27|TRBJ2-2|-|-
CASSWNTGELFF
TGTGCCAGCAGTTGGAACACCGGGGAGCTGTTTTTT
>TRBV4-3|TRBJ2-2|-|TRBD2
CASSPGLADTGELFF
TGCGCCAGCAGCCCGGGACTAGCGGACACCGGGGAGCTGTTTTTT
>TRBV4-1|TRBJ2-6|few|-
CASSQEVRKGRSGANVLTF
TGCGCCAGCAGCCAAGAAGTTAGGAAGGGGCGCTCTGGGGCCAACGTCCTGACTTTC
>TRBV6-5|TRBJ1-2|-|TRBD1
CASSSWTGSGYTF
TGTGCCAGCAGTTCCTGGACAGGGTCTGGCTACACCTTC
>TRBV5-1|TRBJ2-1|-|TRBD2
CASSLETRTSHNEQFF
TGCGCCAGCAGCTTGGAAACTCGGACTAGCCATAATGAGCAGTTCTTC
>TRBV7-2|TRBJ1-2|-|-
CASSLITGSRDYGYTF
TGTGCCAGCAGCTTAATTACAGGGTCCCGCGACTATGGCTACACCTTC
>TRBV29-1|TRBJ1-2|-|-
CSVDPREVNYGYTF
TGCAGCGTTGACCCGCGCGAAGTTAACTATGGCTACACCTTC
>TRBV13|TRBJ2-5|-|-
CASSLGRGSKETQYF
TGTGCCAGCAGCTTAGGTCGGGGAAGCAAAGAGACCCAGTACTTC
>TRBV28|TRBJ1-1|-|-
CASSPNTEAFF
TGTGCCAGCAGCCCGAACACTGAAGCTTTCTTT
>TRBV13|TRBJ2-5|-|-
CASSLGAQETQYF
TGTGCCAGCAGCTTAGGGGCCCAAGAGACCCAGTACTTC
>TRBV15|TRBJ2-1|few|-
CATSREDPKASFF
TGTGCCACCAGCAGAGAAGACCCCAAAGCCTCTTTCTTC
>TRBV7-9|TRBJ2-1|few|-
CASSPSRNEQFF
TGTGCCAGCAGCCCAAGCAGAAATGAGCAGTTCTTC
>TRBV4-3|TRBJ1-4|few|-
CASSQEWGSGEKLFF
TGCGCCAGCAGCCAAGAGTGGGGGAGTGGTGAAAAACTGTTTTTT
>TRBV9|TRBJ2-7|-|TRBD1
CASSVALGQGYEQYF
TGTGCCAGCAGCGTAGCTCTGGGACAGGGCTACGAGCAGTACTTC
>TRBV7-9|TRBJ1-1|-|-
CASSLALGLHTEAFF
TGTGCCAGCAGCTTAGCGCTGGGGCTTCACACTGAAGCTTTCTTT
>TRBV27|TRBJ2-1|few|TRBD2
CASSPLAGGSNEQFF
TGTGCCAGCAGTCCTCTGGCGGGGGGGTCAAATGAGCAGTTCTTC
>TRBV23-1|TRBJ1-1|-|-
CASSQSARGGTEAFF
TGCGCCAGCAGTCAATCGGCCAGGGGCGGCACTGAAGCTTTCTTT
>TRBV6-6|TRBJ2-1|once|-
CASSLTPNEQFF
TGTGCCAGCAGTTTGACCCCCAATGAGCAGTTCTTC
>TRBV9|TRBJ2-1|few|TRBD2
CASSVAGGSNEQFF
TGTGCCAGCAGCGTAGCGGGAGGATCAAATGAGCAGTTCTTC
>TRBV29-1|TRBJ1-1|-|-
CSVEGASNTEAFF
TGCAGCGTTGAAGGTGCCAGCAACACTGAAGCTTTCTTT
>TRBV7-9|TRBJ1-1|-|-
CASSPGRGWGTEAFF
TGTGCCAGCAGCCCCGGTCGCGGGTGGGGCACTGAAGCTTTCTTT
>TRBV27|TRBJ2-4|-|TRBD2
CASSSSSGGRSIQYF
TGTGCCAGCAGTTCTTCTTCGGGGGGGCGTAGCATTCAGTACTTC
>TRBV29-1|TRBJ1-1|-|-
CSVEEAGRAEAFF
TGCAGCGTTGAAGAAGCAGGCCGCGCCGAAGCTTTCTTT
>TRBV6-1|TRBJ2-2|few|-
CASSDIRVRGTGELFF
TGTGCCAGCAGTGACATACGGGTCCGTGGCACCGGGGAGCTGTTTTTT
>TRBV4-3|TRBJ2-3|-|TRBD1
CASSQEVQGGTDTQYF
TGCGCCAGCAGCCAAGAAGTCCAGGGGGGCACAGATACGCAGTATTTT
>TRBV11-2|TRBJ2-7|-|-
CASSSASQGQYF
TGTGCCAGCAGCTCGGCTAGTCAGGGGCAGTACTTC
>TRBV4-1|TRBJ2-7|-|-
CASSQAWQGGMSYEQYF
TGCGCCAGCAGCCAAGCTTGGCAGGGGGGGATGTCCTACGAGCAGTACTTC
>TRBV2|TRBJ1-2|-|-
CASGGRGYTF
TGTGCCAGCGGGGGGCGCGGCTACACCTTC
>TRBV7-9|TRBJ2-7|-|TRBD1
CASSLLGQGYEQYF
TGTGCCAGCAGCTTATTGGGACAGGGCTACGAGCAGTACTTC
>TRBV21-1|TRBJ2-7|few|-
CASSPPICPSSYEQYF
TGTGCCAGCAGCCCCCCCATTTGTCCGAGCTCCTACGAGCAGTACTTC
>TRBV15|TRBJ2-7|-|-
CATSRGPGRLVEQYF
TGTGCCACCAGCAGAGGTCCGGGACGGTTAGTGGAGCAGTACTTC
>TRBV13|TRBJ2-1|-|TRBD1
CASSSPGGRNEQFF
TGTGCCAGCAGCTCCCCAGGGGGCCGCAATGAGCAGTTCTTC
>TRBV29-1|TRBJ2-5|-|-
CSVATLAHQETQYF
TGCAGCGTCGCCACGTTAGCCCACCAAGAGACCCAGTACTTC
>TRBV4-1|TRBJ2-7|-|-
CASSQGISYEQYF
TGCGCCAGCAGCCAAGGAATCTCCTACGAGCAGTACTTC
>TRBV9|TRBJ2-3|-|-
CASSAESGVGTDTQYF
TGTGCCAGCAGCGCTGAGTCGGGGGTCGGCACAGATACGCAGTATTTT
>TRBV6-5|TRBJ2-7|-|-
CASSLGPLQGSDEQYF
TGTGCCAGCAGTTTAGGACCACTACAGGGTTCCGACGAGCAGTACTTC
>TRBV5-4|TRBJ2-1|-|TRBD1
CASSLARGQGGTNEQFF
TGTGCCAGCAGCTTGGCCCGTGGACAGGGGGGAACGAATGAGCAGTTCTTC
>TRBV29-1|TRBJ2-7|-|TRBD2
CSVALGRVGGEQYF
TGCAGCGTTGCCCTGGGGAGGGTCGGAGGCGAGCAGTACTTC
>TRBV25-1|TRBJ1-1|few|-
CASSRGGYTEAFF
TGTGCCAGCAGCAGAGGGGGGTACACTGAAGCTTTCTTT
>TRBV5-1|TRBJ2-3|-|-
CASSFTDTQYF
TGCGCCAGCAGCTTTACGGATACGCAGTATTTT
>TRBV4-3|TRBJ2-7|few|TRBD2
CASSPSFRGAYEQYF
TGCGCCAGCAGCCCCTCATTTCGGGGGGCCTACGAGCAGTACTTC
>TRBV21-1|TRBJ2-5|few|-
CASSPLGSPLETQYF
TGTGCCAGCAGCCCACTGGGGAGTCCCCTAGAGACCCAGTACTTC
>TRBV29-1|TRBJ2-7|-|TRBD2
CSVAGSGRPFEQYF
TGCAGCGTTGCCGGTAGCGGGAGACCCTTTGAGCAGTACTTC